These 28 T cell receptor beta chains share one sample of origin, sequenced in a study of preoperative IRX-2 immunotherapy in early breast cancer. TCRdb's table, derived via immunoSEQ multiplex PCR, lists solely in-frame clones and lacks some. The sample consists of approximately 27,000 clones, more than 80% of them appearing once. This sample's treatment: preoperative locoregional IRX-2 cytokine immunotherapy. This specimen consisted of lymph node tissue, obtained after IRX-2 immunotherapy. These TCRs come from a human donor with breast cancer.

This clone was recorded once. The CDR3 region has the DNA TGCAGCGTTGGGCAGCCCCTCTGGCGGGGGGGCAACACAGATACGCAGTATTTT. Amino acid sequence: CSVGQPLWRGGNTDTQYF. V and J are TRBV29-1 and TRBJ2-3, with 9 bases fitting TRBD2. This CDR3 has 18 residues. Germline lookup yields CDR1 SQVTM and CDR2 ANQGSEA. V was clipped by 4 bases and J by 2 bases; unmatched bases: 16.

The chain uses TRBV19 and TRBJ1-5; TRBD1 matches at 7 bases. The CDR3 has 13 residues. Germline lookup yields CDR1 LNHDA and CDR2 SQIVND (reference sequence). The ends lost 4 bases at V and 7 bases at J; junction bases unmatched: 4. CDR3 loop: CASSTVRGQPQHF. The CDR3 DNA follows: TGTGCCAGTAGTACCGTCAGGGGGCAGCCCCAGCATTTT. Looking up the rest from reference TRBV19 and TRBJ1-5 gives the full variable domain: DGGITQSPKYLFRKEGQNVTLSCEQNLNHDAMYWYRQDPGQGLRLIYYSQIVNDFQKGDIAEGYSVSREKKESFPLTVTSAQKNPTAFYLCASSTVRGQPQHFGDGTRLSIL.

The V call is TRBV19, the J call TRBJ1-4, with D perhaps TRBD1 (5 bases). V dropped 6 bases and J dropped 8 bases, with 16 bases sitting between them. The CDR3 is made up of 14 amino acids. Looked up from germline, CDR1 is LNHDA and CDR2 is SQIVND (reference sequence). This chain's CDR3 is CASRQTERWEKLFF. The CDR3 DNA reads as TGTGCCAGTAGGCAGACAGAACGGTGGGAAAAACTGTTTTTT. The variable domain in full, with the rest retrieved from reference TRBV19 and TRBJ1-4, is DGGITQSPKYLFRKEGQNVTLSCEQNLNHDAMYWYRQDPGQGLRLIYYSQIVNDFQKGDIAEGYSVSREKKESFPLTVTSAQKNPTAFYLCASRQTERWEKLFFGSGTQLSVL.

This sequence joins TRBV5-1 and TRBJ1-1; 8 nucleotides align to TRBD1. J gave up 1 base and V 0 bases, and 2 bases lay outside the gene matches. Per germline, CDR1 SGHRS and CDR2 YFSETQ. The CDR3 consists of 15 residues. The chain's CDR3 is CASSLGTGWNTEAFF. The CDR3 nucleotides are TGCGCCAGCAGCTTGGGGACAGGGTGGAACACTGAAGCTTTCTTT.

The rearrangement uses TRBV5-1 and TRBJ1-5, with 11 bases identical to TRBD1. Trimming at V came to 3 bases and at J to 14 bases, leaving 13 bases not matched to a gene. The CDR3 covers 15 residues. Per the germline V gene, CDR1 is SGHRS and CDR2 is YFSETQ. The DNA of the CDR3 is TGCGCCAGCAGCTCGGGGCCGGGACAGGGGGAGTGGAAGCATTTT. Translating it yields CASSSGPGQGEWKHF.

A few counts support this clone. CDR3 bases: TGTGCCAGCAGTGAAGCGCAGAGGGATCGGTACGTC. Its protein is CASSEAQRDRYV. The V call is TRBV6-1, the J call TRBJ2-7, with a weak D call TRBD2 (5 bases). The CDR3 runs to 12 residues. V was cut by 0 bases and J by 12 bases, with 12 bases left in between. Germline V gene data show CDR1 as MNHNS and CDR2 as SASEGT.

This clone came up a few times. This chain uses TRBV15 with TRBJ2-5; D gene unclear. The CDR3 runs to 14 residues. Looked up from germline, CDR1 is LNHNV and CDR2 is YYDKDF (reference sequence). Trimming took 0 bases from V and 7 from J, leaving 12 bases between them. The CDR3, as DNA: TGTGCCACCAGCAGAGATGTGGGTCCAGGGACCCAGTACTTC. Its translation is CATSRDVGPGTQYF.

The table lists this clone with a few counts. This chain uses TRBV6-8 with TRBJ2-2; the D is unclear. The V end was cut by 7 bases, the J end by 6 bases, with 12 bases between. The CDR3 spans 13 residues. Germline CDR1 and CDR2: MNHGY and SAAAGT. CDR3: CASTSTLAGELFF. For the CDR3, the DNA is TGTGCCAGCACTTCAACCCTCGCCGGGGAGCTGTTTTTT.

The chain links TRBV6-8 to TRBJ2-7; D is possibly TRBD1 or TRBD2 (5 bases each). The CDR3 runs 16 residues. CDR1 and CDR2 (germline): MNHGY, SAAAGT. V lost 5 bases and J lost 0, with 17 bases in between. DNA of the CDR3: TGTGCCAGCAGTCGATATCGGGACGATCCCTCCTACGAGCAGTACTTC. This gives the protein CASSRYRDDPSYEQYF.

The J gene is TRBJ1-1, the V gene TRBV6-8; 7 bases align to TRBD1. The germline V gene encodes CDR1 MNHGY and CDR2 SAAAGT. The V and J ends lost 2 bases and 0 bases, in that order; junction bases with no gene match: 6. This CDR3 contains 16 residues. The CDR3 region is CASSYPRGQVNTEAFF. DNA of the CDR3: TGTGCCAGCAGTTACCCCCGAGGACAGGTGAACACTGAAGCTTTCTTT.

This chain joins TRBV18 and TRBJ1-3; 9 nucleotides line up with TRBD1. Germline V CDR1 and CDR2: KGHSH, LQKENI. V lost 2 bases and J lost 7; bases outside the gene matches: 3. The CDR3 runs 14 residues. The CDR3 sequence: CASSPWDRANTIYF. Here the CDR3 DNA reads TGTGCCAGCTCACCATGGGACAGGGCGAACACCATATATTTT. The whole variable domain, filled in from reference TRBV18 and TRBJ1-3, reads NAGVMQNPRHLVRRRGQEARLRCSPMKGHSHVYWYRQLPEEGLKFMVYLQKENIIDESGMPKERFSAEFPKEGPSILRIQQVVRGDSAAYFCASSPWDRANTIYFGEGSWLTVV.

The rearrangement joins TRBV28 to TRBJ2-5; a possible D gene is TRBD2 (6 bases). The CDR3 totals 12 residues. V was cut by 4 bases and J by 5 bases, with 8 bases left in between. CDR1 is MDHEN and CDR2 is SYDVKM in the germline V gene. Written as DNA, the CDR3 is TGTGCCAGCAGTTCTAGCGTGGAGACCCAGTACTTC. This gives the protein CASSSSVETQYF. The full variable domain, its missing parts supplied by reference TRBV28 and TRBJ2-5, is DVKVTQSSRYLVKRTGEKVFLECVQDMDHENMFWYRQDPGLGLRLIYFSYDVKMKEKGDIPEGYSVSREKKERFSLILESASTNQTSMYLCASSSSVETQYFGPGTRLLVL.

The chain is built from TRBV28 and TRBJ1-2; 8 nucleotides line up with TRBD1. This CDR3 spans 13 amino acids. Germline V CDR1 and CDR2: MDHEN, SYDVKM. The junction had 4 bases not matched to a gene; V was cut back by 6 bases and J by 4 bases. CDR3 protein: CASRSQGVYGYTF. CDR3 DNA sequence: TGTGCCAGCAGGTCACAGGGGGTCTATGGCTACACCTTC.

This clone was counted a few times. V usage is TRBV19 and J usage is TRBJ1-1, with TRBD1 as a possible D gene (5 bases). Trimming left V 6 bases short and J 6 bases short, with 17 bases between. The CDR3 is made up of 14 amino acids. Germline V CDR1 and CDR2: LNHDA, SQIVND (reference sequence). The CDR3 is CASRAGPLLPEAFF. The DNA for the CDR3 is TGTGCCAGTAGGGCGGGACCGCTTCTCCCTGAAGCTTTCTTT.

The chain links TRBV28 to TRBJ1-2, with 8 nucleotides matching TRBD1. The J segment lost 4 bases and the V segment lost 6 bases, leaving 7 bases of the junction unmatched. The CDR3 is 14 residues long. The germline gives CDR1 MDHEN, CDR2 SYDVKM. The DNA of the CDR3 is TGTGCCAGCAGAAACAGGGGGAATCTCTATGGCTACACCTTC. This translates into CASRNRGNLYGYTF.

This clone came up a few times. DNA of the CDR3: TGTGCCAGCAGCTTAGACCATGGATTGGCTGAAGCTTTCTTT. Amino acid sequence: CASSLDHGLAEAFF. This chain uses TRBV11-3 with TRBJ1-1; D is undetermined. Germline V CDR1 and CDR2: SGHNT, YENEEA. The CDR3 length is 14 residues. Between the trimmed V and J ends, which lost 0 bases and 6 bases, there was a span of 11 bases.

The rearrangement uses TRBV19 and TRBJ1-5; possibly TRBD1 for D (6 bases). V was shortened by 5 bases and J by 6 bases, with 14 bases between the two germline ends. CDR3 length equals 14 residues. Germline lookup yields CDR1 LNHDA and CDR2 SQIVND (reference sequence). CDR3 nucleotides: TGTGCCAGTAGTGGTGGGGGCGCCTTTCAGCCCCAGCATTTT. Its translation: CASSGGGAFQPQHF.

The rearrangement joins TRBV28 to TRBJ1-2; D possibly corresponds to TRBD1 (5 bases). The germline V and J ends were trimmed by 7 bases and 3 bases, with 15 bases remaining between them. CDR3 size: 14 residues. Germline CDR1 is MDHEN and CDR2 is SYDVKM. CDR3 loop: CASTQGAGDYGYTF. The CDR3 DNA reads TGTGCCAGCACCCAAGGGGCGGGGGACTATGGCTACACCTTC.

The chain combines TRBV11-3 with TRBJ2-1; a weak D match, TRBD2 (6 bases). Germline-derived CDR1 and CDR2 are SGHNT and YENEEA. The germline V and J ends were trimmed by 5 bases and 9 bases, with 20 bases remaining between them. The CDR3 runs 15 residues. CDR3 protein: CASSKSGTAGGEQFF. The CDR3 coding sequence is TGTGCCAGCAGCAAATCCGGGACTGCCGGTGGTGAGCAGTTCTTC.

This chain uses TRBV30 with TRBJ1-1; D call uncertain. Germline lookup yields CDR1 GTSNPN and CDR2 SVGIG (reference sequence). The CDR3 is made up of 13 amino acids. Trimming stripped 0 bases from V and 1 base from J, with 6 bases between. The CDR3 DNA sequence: TGTGCCTGGAGTGTTTTGGCGAACACTGAAGCTTTCTTT. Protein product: CAWSVLANTEAFF.

CDR3 DNA: TGCAGCGTTGAAGGAGGTGCCCATGAGCAGTTCTTC. This sequence encodes CSVEGGAHEQFF. The chain uses TRBV29-1 and TRBJ2-1, with D uncertain. CDR3 length: 12 residues. Looked up from germline, CDR1 is SQVTM and CDR2 is ANQGSEA. Trimming left V 1 base short and J 8 bases short, with 9 bases between.

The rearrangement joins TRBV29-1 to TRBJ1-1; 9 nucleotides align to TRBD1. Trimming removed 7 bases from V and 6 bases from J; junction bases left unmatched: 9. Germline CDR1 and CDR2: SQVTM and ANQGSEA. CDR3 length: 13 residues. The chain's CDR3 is CSARTGVRPEAFF. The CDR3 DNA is TGCAGCGCAAGGACAGGGGTGCGCCCTGAAGCTTTCTTT.

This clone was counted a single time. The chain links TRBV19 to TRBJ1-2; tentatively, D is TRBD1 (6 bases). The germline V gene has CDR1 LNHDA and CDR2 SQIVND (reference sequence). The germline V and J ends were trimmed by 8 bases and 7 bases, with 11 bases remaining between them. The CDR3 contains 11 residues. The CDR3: CASRRGSGYTF. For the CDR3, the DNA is TGTGCCAGTCGCAGGGGTTCTGGCTACACCTTC.

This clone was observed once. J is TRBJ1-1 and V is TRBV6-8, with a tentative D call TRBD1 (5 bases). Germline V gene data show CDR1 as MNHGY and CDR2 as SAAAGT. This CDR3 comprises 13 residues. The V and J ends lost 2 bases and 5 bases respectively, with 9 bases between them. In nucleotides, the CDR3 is TGTGCCAGCAGTTACCGGGCAGGGACTGAAGCTTTCTTT. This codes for CASSYRAGTEAFF.

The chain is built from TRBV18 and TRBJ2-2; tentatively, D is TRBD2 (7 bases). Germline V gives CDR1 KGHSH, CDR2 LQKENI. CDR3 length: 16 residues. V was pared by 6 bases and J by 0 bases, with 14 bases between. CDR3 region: CASSGRGPPNTGELFF. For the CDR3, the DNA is TGTGCCAGCTCCGGGCGGGGGCCACCGAACACCGGGGAGCTGTTTTTT.

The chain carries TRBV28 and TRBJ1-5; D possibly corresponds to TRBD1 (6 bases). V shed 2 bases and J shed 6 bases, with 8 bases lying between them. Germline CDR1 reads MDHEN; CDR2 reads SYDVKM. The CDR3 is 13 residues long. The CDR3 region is CASSLGGVQPQHF. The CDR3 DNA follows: TGTGCCAGCAGTTTAGGGGGCGTTCAGCCCCAGCATTTT.

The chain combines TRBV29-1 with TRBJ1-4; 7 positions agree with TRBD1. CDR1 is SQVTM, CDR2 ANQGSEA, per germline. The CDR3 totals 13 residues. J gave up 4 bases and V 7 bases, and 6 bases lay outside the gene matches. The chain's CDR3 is CSAAGTVNEKLFF. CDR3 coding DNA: TGCAGCGCTGCCGGGACAGTTAATGAAAAACTGTTTTTT. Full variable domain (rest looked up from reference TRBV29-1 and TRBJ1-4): SAVISQKPSRDICQRGTSLTIQCQVDSQVTMMFWYRQQPGQSLTLIATANQGSEATYESGFVIDKFPISRPNLTFSTLTVSNMSPEDSSIYLCSAAGTVNEKLFFGSGTQLSVL.

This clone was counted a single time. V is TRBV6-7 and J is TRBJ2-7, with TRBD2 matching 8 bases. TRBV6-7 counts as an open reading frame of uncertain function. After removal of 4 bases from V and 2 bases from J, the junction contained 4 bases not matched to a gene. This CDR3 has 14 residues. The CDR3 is CASSSSGGTYEQYF. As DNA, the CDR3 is TGTGCCAGCAGTTCCTCGGGAGGGACCTACGAGCAGTACTTC.